Listed here are 13 T cell receptor beta chains from one sample, sequenced in a study of blood T cell repertoires in COVID-19. TCRdb's table, derived via immunoSEQ multiplex PCR, lists solely in-frame clones and lacks some. The sample yields over 10,000 clones, just under 80% seen once. Sequencing was carried out using peripheral blood. The receptors were gathered from a human donor in a cohort sampled during active COVID-19.

The J gene is TRBJ1-2, the V gene TRBV2; possibly TRBD1 for D (6 bases). Germline V gives CDR1 SNHLY, CDR2 FYNNEI. Trimming pared 3 bases from V and 8 bases from J, leaving 16 bases between. This CDR3 comprises 14 residues. For the CDR3, the DNA is TGTGCCAGCAGTGACTCACAGGGTACGGGCGGCTACACCTTC. Translating it yields CASSDSQGTGGYTF.

The CDR3 coding sequence is TGTGCCAGCAGCTGGGGGCAGGGGCGTCGCTCGGGGTACGAGCAGTACTTC. It encodes CASSWGQGRRSGYEQYF. The V gene is TRBV7-8, the J gene TRBJ2-7; D is perhaps TRBD1 (6 bases). Germline CDR1 reads SGHVS; CDR2 reads FQNEAQ. V lost 4 bases and J lost 4, with 23 bases in between. The CDR3 is 17 amino acids.

The table lists this clone with a count of one. V gene TRBV3-1 (or the pseudogene TRBV3-2) combines with J gene TRBJ2-5; possibly TRBD2 for D (5 bases). V was cut by 2 bases and J by 7 bases, with 11 bases left in between. The CDR3 runs 13 residues. Germline loops: CDR1 LGHDT, CDR2 YNNKEL (reference sequence). This chain's CDR3 is CASSQLLEGTQYF. CDR3 DNA sequence: TGTGCCAGCAGCCAATTGCTCGAGGGGACCCAGTACTTC.

The chain employs TRBV7-2 and TRBJ1-1; TRBD1 matches at 7 bases. Germline CDR1 and CDR2: SGHTA and FQGNSA. CDR3 length equals 15 residues. Unmatched junction bases numbered 7, after V lost 5 bases and J lost 1 base. The CDR3 region is CASSMYGTANTEAFF. CDR3 nucleotides: TGTGCCAGCAGCATGTACGGGACAGCGAACACTGAAGCTTTCTTT.

The table lists this clone with a few counts. The V gene is TRBV9, the J gene TRBJ1-1; 7 bases are shared with TRBD1. The CDR3 covers 12 residues. CDR1 and CDR2 from the germline V gene are SGDLS and YYNGEE. V was pared by 4 bases and J by 9 bases, with 6 bases of the junction left unmatched. The CDR3 protein is CASSPGGTQAFF. DNA for the CDR3: TGTGCCAGCAGCCCAGGGGGGACCCAAGCTTTCTTT.

The gene calls are TRBV30 and TRBJ2-7; 7 bases line up with TRBD1. CDR3 length equals 14 residues. Trimming at V came to 2 bases and at J to 5 bases, leaving 9 bases not matched to a gene. Germline assignment: CDR1 GTSNPN and CDR2 SVGIG (reference sequence). The CDR3 sequence is CAWSPLDRVHEQYF. For the CDR3, the DNA is TGTGCCTGGAGTCCACTCGACAGGGTGCACGAGCAGTACTTC.

This chain links TRBV7-6 with TRBJ2-7, with 8 bases identical to TRBD1. Germline CDR1 and CDR2: SGHVS and FNYEAQ. V shed 5 bases and J 0 bases; nucleotides not matched to a gene: 9. This CDR3 has 16 amino acids. CDR3 sequence (DNA): TGTGCCAGCAGCGCTGCAACAGGGGGTTACTCCTACGAGCAGTACTTC. This gives the protein CASSAATGGYSYEQYF. Looking up the rest from reference TRBV7-6 and TRBJ2-7 gives the full variable domain: GAGVSQSPRYKVTKRGQDVALRCDPISGHVSLYWYRQALGQGPEFLTYFNYEAQQDKSGLPNDRFSAERPEGSISTLTIQRTEQRDSAMYRCASSAATGGYSYEQYFGPGTRLTVT.

This CDR3 reads CATSRNRAQQYF. CDR3 sequence (DNA): TGTGCCACCAGCAGGAACAGGGCTCAGCAGTATTTT. The chain has TRBV15 and TRBJ2-3, with D maybe TRBD1 (6 bases). V lost 3 bases, J lost 11 bases, and 12 bases lay in between. Germline V gives CDR1 LNHNV, CDR2 YYDKDF (reference sequence). The CDR3 contains 12 residues.

The V and J genes are TRBV30 and TRBJ1-2; 10 bases match TRBD1. Germline CDR1 and CDR2: GTSNPN and SVGIG (reference sequence). The CDR3 consists of 14 residues. The V segment lost 5 bases and the J segment 4 bases; nucleotides outside the gene matches: 7. DNA for the CDR3: TGTGCCTGGGAGATCCGGGACAGGGGCTATGGCTACACCTTC. Translated, it gives CAWEIRDRGYGYTF.

The chain carries TRBV5-4 and TRBJ1-5, with 11 nucleotides matching TRBD1. This CDR3 has 16 residues. The V gene end was trimmed by 4 bases and the J gene end by 0 bases; junction bases not matched to a gene: 3. The germline V gene encodes CDR1 SGHNT and CDR2 YYREEE (reference sequence). This chain's CDR3 is CASSRTGGHSNQPQHF. CDR3 coding DNA: TGTGCCAGCAGCCGGACAGGGGGCCATAGCAATCAGCCCCAGCATTTT.

V is TRBV5-1 and J is TRBJ2-2, with D maybe TRBD1 (6 bases). V lost 3 bases and J 2 bases, leaving 14 bases between the germline ends. Germline CDR1 SGHRS, CDR2 YFSETQ. CDR3 length: 16 residues. CDR3 nucleotides: TGCGCCAGCAGCTCGATTCCGGGACAAAACACCGGGGAGCTGTTTTTT. As protein: CASSSIPGQNTGELFF.

The genes are TRBV7-2 and TRBJ2-5; D is unclear. CDR3 length: 12 amino acids. V was shortened by 2 bases and J by 5 bases, with 6 bases between the two germline ends. Germline-derived CDR1 and CDR2 are SGHTA and FQGNSA. The CDR3 DNA follows: TGTGCCAGCAGCTTACCGTTGGAGACCCAGTACTTC. This encodes CASSLPLETQYF. Combining the CDR3 with reference TRBV7-2 and TRBJ2-5 gives the whole variable domain GAGVSQSPSNKVTEKGKDVELRCDPISGHTALYWYRQSLGQGLEFLIYFQGNSAPDKSGLPSDRFSAERTGGSVSTLTIQRTQQEDSAVYLCASSLPLETQYFGPGTRLLVL.

This chain joins TRBV19 and TRBJ1-5; D may be TRBD1 (5 bases). V lost 3 bases and J 2 bases, leaving 14 bases between the germline ends. Germline V gene data show CDR1 as LNHDA and CDR2 as SQIVND (reference sequence). This CDR3 is built from 16 residues. This CDR3 is CASSIGMGQGNQPQHF. CDR3 sequence (DNA): TGTGCCAGTAGTATCGGTATGGGGCAGGGCAATCAGCCCCAGCATTTT.